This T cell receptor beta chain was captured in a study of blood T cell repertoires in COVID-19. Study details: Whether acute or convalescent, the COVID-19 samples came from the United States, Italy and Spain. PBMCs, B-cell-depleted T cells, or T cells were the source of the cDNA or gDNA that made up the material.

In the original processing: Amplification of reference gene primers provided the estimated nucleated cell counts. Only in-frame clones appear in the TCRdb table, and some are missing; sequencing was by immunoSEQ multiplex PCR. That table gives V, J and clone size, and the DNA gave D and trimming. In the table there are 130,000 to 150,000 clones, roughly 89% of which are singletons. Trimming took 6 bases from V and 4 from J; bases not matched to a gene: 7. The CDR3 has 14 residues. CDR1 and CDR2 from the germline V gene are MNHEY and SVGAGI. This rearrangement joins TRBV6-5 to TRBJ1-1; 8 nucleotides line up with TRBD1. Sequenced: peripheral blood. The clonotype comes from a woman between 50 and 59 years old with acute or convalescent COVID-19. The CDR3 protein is CASRDRVMSTEAFF. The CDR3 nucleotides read TGTGCCAGCAGGGACAGGGTAATGTCCACTGAAGCTTTCTTT.